The source of this T cell receptor beta chain is a study of blood T cell repertoires in COVID-19. Overall study: COVID-19 samples collected from the United States, Italy and Spain covered acute and convalescent phases. PBMCs, B-cell-depleted T cells, or T cells provided the cDNA or gDNA that made up the material.

V lost 3 bases and J 3 bases, leaving 8 bases between the germline ends. The CDR3 extends over 13 amino acids. In the original workflow: Nucleated cell counts were estimated from reference gene primer amplification. Libraries were prepared by immunoSEQ multiplex PCR; TCRdb keeps only in-frame clonotypes and omits some of them. Clonal size and the V and J genes are those of that table, whereas D and trimming came from the DNA. This table holds 290,000 or so clones, approximately 85% found once. This TCR came from a man in his fifties with active or convalescent COVID-19. Source material: peripheral blood. This sequence joins TRBV12-3 or TRBV12-4 and TRBJ2-5, with D possibly TRBD1 on 6 matching bases. Here the CDR3 DNA reads TGTGCCAGCAGTTTTCGGACAGAAGAGACCCAGTACTTC. Protein sequence: CASSFRTEETQYF.